These 12 T cell receptor beta chains originate from one sample sequenced in a study of CD8+CD57+ T cells in acquired aplastic anemia (dated by TCRdb to about 2018). Data came from an Illumina HiSeq 2000. Genomic DNA served as template for TCR beta VDJ combination and CDR3 sequence profiling. TCRdb applied fastp at Q25 and MiXCR to the public reads, then kept only in-frame beta chains. Rows matching on CDR3 protein sequence are summarized as one entry with the most common DNA and genes. Recorded for this sample are about 160,000 distinct CDR3 sequences; less than 60% of them occurred a single time. The ten largest clones add up to 3.2% of the sample. Expansion of CD8+CD57+ cells had been shown by flow cytometry in the patients chosen for sequencing. Sequencing was done on a sample of sorted CD4+, CD8+, or CD8+CD57+ T cells (not recorded which) from PBMCs. These receptors came from a human donor with aplastic anemia.

As concerns this clonotype: This sequence may be a read error, since a much larger clone differs from it by one base. The chain has TRBV7-6 and TRBJ2-2; a possible D gene is TRBD2 (6 bases). There are 17 residues in the CDR3. Per germline, CDR1 SGHVS and CDR2 FNYEAQ. The CDR3, as DNA: TGTGCCAGCACTCCGCTTTCGCTGGCGGGATCCCCCGGGGAGCTGTCTTTT. Protein product: CASTPLSLAGSPGELSF.

This sequence joins TRBV19 and TRBJ1-6; possibly TRBD1 for D (5 bases). The CDR3 is 13 residues long. Trimming pared 5 bases from V and 13 bases from J, leaving 15 bases between. Germline lookup yields CDR1 LNHDA and CDR2 SQIVND (reference sequence). The CDR3 sequence is CASSDSAGTPLHF. The CDR3 coding sequence is TGTGCCAGTAGTGACTCCGCGGGGACTCCCCTCCACTTT.

The chain combines TRBV25-1 with TRBJ1-6, with D unresolved. The germline gives CDR1 MGHDK, CDR2 SYGVNS. V lost 2 bases, J lost 8 bases, and 10 bases lay in between. This CDR3 contains 14 residues. In DNA, the CDR3 is TGTGCCAGCAGTGAAGTGGAGTCAGATTCACCCCTCCACTTT. Amino acid sequence: CASSEVESDSPLHF. The whole variable domain, remainder taken from reference TRBV25-1 and TRBJ1-6, is EADIYQTPRYLVIGTGKKITLECSQTMGHDKMYWYQQDPGMELHLIHYSYGVNSTEKGDLSSESTVSRIRTEHFPLTLESARPSHTSQYLCASSEVESDSPLHFGNGTRLTVT.

This clonotype was detected many times. The chain joins TRBV3-1 to TRBJ1-1; D gene unclear. The CDR3 length is 15 residues. CDR1 LGHDT and CDR2 YNNKEL come from the germline V gene (reference sequence). V lost 1 base, J lost 5 bases, and 14 bases lay in between. The CDR3 here is CASSQGANLGTEAFF. Written as DNA, the CDR3 is TGTGCCAGCAGCCAAGGCGCTAACTTGGGGACTGAAGCTTTCTTT.

This clonotype occurred many times. The chain couples TRBV18 to TRBJ1-2; 7 bases line up with TRBD1. The ends lost 4 bases at V and 6 bases at J; junction bases unmatched: 5. The CDR3 totals 13 residues. From germline, CDR1 is KGHSH and CDR2 LQKENI. As DNA, the CDR3 is TGTGCCAGCTCACAACAGGGGTCCGATGGCTACACCTTC. Its protein product is CASSQQGSDGYTF.

This clonotype is a singleton in its sample. Given a much more abundant clone one base away, this may be a read error. This chain links TRBV4-1 with TRBJ2-2; 9 bases align to TRBD2. The CDR3 has 16 residues. Germline-derived CDR1 and CDR2 are MGHRA and YSYEKL. The DNA for the CDR3 is TGCGCCAGCGGCCAAGTTTGGACTAGCGAGACCGGGGAGCTGTTTTTT. It translates to CASGQVWTSETGELFF.

This clonotype was seen at least ten times. The chain carries TRBV2 and TRBJ1-1; D remains unclear. V gave up 7 bases and J gave up 0 bases, with 12 bases separating them. This CDR3 comprises 14 residues. Germline values: CDR1 SNHLY, CDR2 FYNNEI. CDR3 coding DNA: TGTGCCAGCATGTTTAAGGCTATGAACACTGAAGCTTTCTTT. Its protein product is CASMFKAMNTEAFF.

This clonotype was counted ten times or more. The rearrangement joins TRBV19 to TRBJ2-7; unclear D gene. Trimming cost V 1 base and J 5 bases, with 9 bases left between them. The CDR3 spans 13 residues. Looked up from germline, CDR1 is LNHDA and CDR2 is SQIVND (reference sequence). The CDR3 nucleotides read TGTGCCAGTAGTATAGTCCACGGAGACGAGCAGTACGTC. Its translation: CASSIVHGDEQYV.

This clonotype was recorded many times. V is TRBV2 and J is TRBJ1-4, with TRBD1 identical over 10 bases. V was clipped by 8 bases and J by 7 bases; unmatched bases: 7. This CDR3 has 14 residues. Germline V lookup: CDR1 SNHLY, CDR2 FYNNEI. The CDR3 loop is CASGSGTGVEKLFF. The CDR3 nucleotides are TGTGCCAGCGGGTCAGGGACAGGGGTTGAAAAACTGTTTTTT. The full variable domain, with the rest looked up from reference TRBV2 and TRBJ1-4, is EPEVTQTPSHQVTQMGQEVILRCVPISNHLYFYWYRQILGQKVEFLVSFYNNEISEKSEIFDDQFSVERPDGSNFTLKIRSTKLEDSAMYFCASGSGTGVEKLFFGSGTQLSVL.

This clonotype was recorded at least ten times. This chain joins TRBV9 and TRBJ1-2, with 11 bases that match TRBD1. The length of the CDR3 is 13 residues. V was pared by 2 bases and J by 7 bases, with 1 base of the junction left unmatched. Per the germline V gene, CDR1 is SGDLS and CDR2 is YYNGEE. The CDR3 bases are TGTGCCAGCAGCGTCGGGACAGGGGGTGGCTACACCTTC. Residues: CASSVGTGGGYTF.

Concerning this clonotype: This may arise from a read error, as a much more abundant clone is one base away. This chain connects TRBV2 to TRBJ2-6, with 7 positions matching TRBD1. The CDR3 runs 18 residues. The V gene's germline CDR1 is SNHLY and CDR2 FYNNEI. V shed 6 bases and J 4 bases; nucleotides not matched to a gene: 15. CDR3 in amino acids: CASSQEGARGQGANVLTF. The DNA of the CDR3 is TGTGCCAGCAGCCAAGAAGGAGCCCGGGGACAGGGGGCCAACGTCCTGACTTTC.

Turning to this clonotype: Germline and junction disagree at one end, which may indicate a read error. The rearrangement joins TRBV4-1 to TRBJ1-1, with 8 bases matching TRBD1. CDR1 and CDR2 from the germline V gene are MGHRA and YSYEKL. The CDR3 runs 15 residues. The CDR3 DNA sequence: TGTGCCAGCTCACCGAATTCAGGGGGCAACACTGAAGCTTTCTTT. The encoded protein is CASSPNSGGNTEAFF.